This T cell receptor beta chain is drawn from a study of T cells in Graves' hyperthyroidism and ophthalmopathy. Overall study: Any treatment followed the collection of peripheral blood at initial diagnosis. The study, taken as a whole, reports: A model built on 13 V-J features separated ophthalmopathy from stable hyperthyroidism.

A NOSPECS grade of at least 4, a Clinical Activity Score of at least 3 and duration under 3 months were recorded in ophthalmopathy patients. Lactation, pregnancy, other autoimmune disease or uncontrolled infection led to exclusion of patients. Amplification targeted TCR beta CDR3 regions from RNA transcripts. HTBI primers were used for first-round RT-PCR of the TCR CDR3. Using its own MiXCR run on the multiplex PCR reads, TCRdb lists one record per CDR3 protein. The repertoire includes 490,000 or so distinct CDR3 sequences, just under 20% of them detected once, and about half sits in the top ten. The CDR3 is 15 residues long. In germline, CDR1 is SEHNR, CDR2 FQNEAQ (reference sequence). As concerns this clonotype: No antigen is known for it. At one boundary the junction diverges from the germline segment, which might be a read error.

The gene calls are TRBV7-9 and TRBJ2-1; 11 nucleotides line up with TRBD2. The sequence was collected from a man between 40 and 49 years old with Graves' ophthalmopathy. Sequenced: blood. CDR3 sequence: CAGSAGTSGYNEQFF. The CDR3 bases are TGTGCCGGCAGCGCCGGGACTAGCGGTTACAATGAGCAGTTCTTC. The full variable domain, in which reference TRBV7-9 and TRBJ2-1 provide the parts outside the CDR3, is DTGVSQNPRHKITKRGQNVTFRCDPISEHNRLYWYRQTLGQGPEFLTYFQNEAQLEKSRLLSDRFSAERPKGSFSTLEIQRTEQGDSAMYLCAGSAGTSGYNEQFFGPGTRLTVL.